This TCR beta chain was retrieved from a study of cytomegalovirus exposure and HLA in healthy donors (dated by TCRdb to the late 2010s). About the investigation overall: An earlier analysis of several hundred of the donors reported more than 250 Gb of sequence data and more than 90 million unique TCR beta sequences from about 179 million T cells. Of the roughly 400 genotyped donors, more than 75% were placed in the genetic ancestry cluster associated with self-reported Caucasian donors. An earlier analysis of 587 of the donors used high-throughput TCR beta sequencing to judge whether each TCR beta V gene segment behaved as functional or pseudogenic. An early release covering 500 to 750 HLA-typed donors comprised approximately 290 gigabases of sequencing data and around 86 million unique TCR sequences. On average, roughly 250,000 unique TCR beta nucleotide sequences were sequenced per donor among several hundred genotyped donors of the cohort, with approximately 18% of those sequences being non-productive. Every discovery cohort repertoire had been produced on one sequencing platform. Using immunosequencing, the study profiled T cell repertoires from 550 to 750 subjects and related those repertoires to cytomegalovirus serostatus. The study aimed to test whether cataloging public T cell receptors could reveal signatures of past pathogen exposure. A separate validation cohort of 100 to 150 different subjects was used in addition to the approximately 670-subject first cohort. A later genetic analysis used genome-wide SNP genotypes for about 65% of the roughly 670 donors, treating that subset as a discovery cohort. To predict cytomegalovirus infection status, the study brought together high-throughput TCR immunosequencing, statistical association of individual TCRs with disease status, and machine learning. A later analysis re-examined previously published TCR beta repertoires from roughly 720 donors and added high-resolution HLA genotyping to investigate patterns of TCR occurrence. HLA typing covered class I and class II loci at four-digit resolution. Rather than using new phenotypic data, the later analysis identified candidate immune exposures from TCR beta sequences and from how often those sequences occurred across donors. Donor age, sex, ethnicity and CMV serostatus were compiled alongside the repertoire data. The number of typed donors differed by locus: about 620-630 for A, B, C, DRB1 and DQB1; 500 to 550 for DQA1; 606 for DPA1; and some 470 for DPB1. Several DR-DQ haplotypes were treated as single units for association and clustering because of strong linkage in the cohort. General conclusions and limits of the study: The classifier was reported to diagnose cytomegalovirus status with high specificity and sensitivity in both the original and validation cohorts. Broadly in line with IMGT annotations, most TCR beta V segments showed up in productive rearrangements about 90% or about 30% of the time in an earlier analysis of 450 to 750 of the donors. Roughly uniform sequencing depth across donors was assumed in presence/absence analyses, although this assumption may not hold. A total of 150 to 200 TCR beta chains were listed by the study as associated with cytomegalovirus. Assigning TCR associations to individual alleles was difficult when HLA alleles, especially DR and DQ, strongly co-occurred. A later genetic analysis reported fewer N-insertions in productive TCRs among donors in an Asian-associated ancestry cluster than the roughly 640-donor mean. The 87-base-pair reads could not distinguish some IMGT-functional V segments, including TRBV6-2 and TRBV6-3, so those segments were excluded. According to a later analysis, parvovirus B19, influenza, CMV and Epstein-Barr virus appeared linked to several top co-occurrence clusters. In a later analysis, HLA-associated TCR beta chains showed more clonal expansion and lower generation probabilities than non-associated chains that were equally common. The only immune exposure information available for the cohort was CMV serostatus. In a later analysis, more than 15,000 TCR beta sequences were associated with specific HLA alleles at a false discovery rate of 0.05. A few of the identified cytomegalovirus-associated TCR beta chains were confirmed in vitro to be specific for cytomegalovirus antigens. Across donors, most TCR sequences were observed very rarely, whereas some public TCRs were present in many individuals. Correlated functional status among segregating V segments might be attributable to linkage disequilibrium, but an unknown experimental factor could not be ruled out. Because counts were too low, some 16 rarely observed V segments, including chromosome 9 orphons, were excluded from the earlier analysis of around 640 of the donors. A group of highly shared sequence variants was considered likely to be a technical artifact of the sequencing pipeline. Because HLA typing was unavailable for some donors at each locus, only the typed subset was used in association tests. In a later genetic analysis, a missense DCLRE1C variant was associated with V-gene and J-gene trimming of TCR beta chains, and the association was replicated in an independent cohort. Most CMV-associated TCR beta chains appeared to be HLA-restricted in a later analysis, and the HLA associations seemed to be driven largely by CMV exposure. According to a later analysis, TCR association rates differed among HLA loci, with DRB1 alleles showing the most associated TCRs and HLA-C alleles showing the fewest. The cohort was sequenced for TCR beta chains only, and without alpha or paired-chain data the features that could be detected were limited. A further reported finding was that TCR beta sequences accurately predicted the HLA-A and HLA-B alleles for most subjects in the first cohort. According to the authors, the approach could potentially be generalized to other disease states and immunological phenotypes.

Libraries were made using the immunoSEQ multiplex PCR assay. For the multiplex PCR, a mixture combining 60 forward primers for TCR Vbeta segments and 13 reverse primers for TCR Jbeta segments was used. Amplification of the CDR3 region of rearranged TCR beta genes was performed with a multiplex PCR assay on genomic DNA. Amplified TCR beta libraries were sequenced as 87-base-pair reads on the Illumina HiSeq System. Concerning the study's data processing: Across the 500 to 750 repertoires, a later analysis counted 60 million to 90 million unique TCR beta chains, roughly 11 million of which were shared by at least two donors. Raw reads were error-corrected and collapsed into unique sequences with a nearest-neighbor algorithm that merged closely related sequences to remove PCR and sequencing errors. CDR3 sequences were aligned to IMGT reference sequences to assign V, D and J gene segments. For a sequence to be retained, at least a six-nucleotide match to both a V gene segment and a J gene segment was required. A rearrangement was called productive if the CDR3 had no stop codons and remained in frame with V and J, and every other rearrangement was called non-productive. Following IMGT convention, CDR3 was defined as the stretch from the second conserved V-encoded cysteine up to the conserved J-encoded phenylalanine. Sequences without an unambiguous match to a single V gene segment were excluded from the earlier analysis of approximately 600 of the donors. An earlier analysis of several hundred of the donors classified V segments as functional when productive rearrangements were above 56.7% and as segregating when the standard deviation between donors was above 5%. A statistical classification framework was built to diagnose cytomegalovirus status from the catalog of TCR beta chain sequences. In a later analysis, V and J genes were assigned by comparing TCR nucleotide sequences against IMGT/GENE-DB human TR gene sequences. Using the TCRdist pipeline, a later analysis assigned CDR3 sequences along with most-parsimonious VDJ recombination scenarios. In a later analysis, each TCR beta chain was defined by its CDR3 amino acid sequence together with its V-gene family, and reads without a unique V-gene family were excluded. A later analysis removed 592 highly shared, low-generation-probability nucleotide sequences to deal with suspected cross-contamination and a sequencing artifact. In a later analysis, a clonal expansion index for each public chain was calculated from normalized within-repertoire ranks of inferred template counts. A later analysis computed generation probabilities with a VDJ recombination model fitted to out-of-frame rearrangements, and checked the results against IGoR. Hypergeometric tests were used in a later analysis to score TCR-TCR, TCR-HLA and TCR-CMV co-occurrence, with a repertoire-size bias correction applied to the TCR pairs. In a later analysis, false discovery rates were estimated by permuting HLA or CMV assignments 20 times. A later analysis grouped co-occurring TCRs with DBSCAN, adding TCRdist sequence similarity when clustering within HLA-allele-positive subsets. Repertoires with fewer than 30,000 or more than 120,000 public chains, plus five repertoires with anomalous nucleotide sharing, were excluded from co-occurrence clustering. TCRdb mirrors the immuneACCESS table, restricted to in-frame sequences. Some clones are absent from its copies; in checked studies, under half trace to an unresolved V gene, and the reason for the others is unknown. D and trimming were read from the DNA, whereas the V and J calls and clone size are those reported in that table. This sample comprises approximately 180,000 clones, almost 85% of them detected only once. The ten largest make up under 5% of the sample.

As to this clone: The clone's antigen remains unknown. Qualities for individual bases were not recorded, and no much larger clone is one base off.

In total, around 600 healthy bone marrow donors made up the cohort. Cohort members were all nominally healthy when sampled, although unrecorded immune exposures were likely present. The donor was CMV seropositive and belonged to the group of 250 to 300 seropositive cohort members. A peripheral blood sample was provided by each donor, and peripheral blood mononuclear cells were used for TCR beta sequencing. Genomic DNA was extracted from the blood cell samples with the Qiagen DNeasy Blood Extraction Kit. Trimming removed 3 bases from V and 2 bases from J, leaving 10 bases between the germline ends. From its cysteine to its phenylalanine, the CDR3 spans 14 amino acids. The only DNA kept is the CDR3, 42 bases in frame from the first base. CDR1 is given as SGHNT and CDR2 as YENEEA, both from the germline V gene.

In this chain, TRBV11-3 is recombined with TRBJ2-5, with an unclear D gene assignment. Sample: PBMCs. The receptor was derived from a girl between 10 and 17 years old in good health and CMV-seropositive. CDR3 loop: CASSFLGEQETQYF. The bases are TGTGCCAGCAGCTTTCTAGGCGAACAAGAGACCCAGTACTTC.